These T cell receptor beta chains were read from a single sample in a study of immune cell composition in non-small cell lung cancer. Libraries were prepared by immunoSEQ multiplex PCR; TCRdb keeps only in-frame clonotypes and omits some of them. The sample lists about 4,500 clones, over 60% occurring once. Sequenced: non-adjacent lung tissue. Every receptor here comes from a human donor with non-small cell lung cancer. CDR3s include the opening cysteine and the closing phenylalanine or tryptophan. The D gene is left open where the match is weak. Rows give clone size only sometimes, using once, few, many, or a class for an expanded clone.

d_gene	v_gene	j_gene	abundance	CDR3aa	CDR3nt
-	TRBV7-2	TRBJ2-1	-	CASSLGPGTTQFF	TGTGCCAGCAGCTTAGGTCCGGGAACAACGCAGTTCTTC
-	TRBV20-1	TRBJ2-7	-	CSAVSSYEQYF	TGCAGTGCTGTCAGCTCCTACGAGCAGTACTTC
-	TRBV7-6	TRBJ1-1	once	CASSGRAGDTEAFF	TGTGCCAGCAGTGGAAGGGCAGGGGACACTGAAGCTTTCTTT
TRBD1	TRBV27	TRBJ1-6	-	CASGRRGRLSPLHF	TGTGCCAGCGGAAGGAGGGGGCGCTTATCACCCCTCCACTTT
TRBD2	TRBV7-9	TRBJ2-5	-	CASSSGTSGGETQYF	TGTGCCAGCAGCTCCGGGACTAGCGGGGGAGAGACCCAGTACTTC
-	TRBV5-1	TRBJ1-1	-	CASSSLRGGDTEAFF	TGCGCCAGCAGTTCACTCCGAGGGGGGGACACTGAAGCTTTCTTT
TRBD2	TRBV27	TRBJ2-7	-	CASSYSGGAGYEQYF	TGTGCCAGCAGTTATAGCGGGGGGGCCGGCTACGAGCAGTACTTC
-	TRBV11-2	TRBJ2-1	-	CASSLEGGTDYNEQFF	TGTGCCAGCAGCTTAGAGGGGGGGACAGACTACAATGAGCAGTTCTTC
-	TRBV7-2	TRBJ2-3	-	CASSLGGKTDTQYF	TGTGCCAGCAGCTTGGGGGGCAAAACAGATACGCAGTATTTT
TRBD1	TRBV27	TRBJ2-5	-	CASSPDRRQETQYF	TGTGCCAGCAGTCCGGACAGGCGCCAAGAGACCCAGTACTTC
-	TRBV5-1	TRBJ1-2	-	CASSLSPGAYGYTF	TGCGCCAGCAGCTTGTCACCGGGCGCCTATGGCTACACCTTC
-	TRBV6-5	TRBJ1-3	-	CASSTGQGNTIYF	TGTGCCAGCAGTACCGGACAGGGAAACACCATATATTTT
-	TRBV7-9	TRBJ2-1	-	CASSLVLRGTYNEQFF	TGTGCCAGCAGCTTAGTTTTGAGGGGGACCTACAATGAGCAGTTCTTC
-	TRBV20-1	TRBJ2-1	once	CSARRYNEQFF	TGCAGTGCTAGACGGTACAATGAGCAGTTCTTC
-	TRBV29-1	TRBJ2-5	-	CSGRDSQETQYF	TGCAGCGGTCGGGACTCGCAAGAGACCCAGTACTTC
TRBD1	TRBV15	TRBJ1-1	few	CATSRGNSGGDRLEAFF	TGTGCCACCAGCAGAGGGAACTCAGGGGGCGATCGGTTGGAAGCTTTCTTT
-	TRBV7-8	TRBJ1-1	large	CASSTGLAAVEAFF	TGTGCCAGCAGTACAGGGCTCGCGGCGGTTGAAGCTTTCTTT
-	TRBV18	TRBJ1-4	-	CASSPYRRGTTNEKLFF	TGTGCCAGCTCACCATATCGGAGGGGGACAACTAATGAAAAACTGTTTTTT
TRBD1	TRBV7-8	TRBJ2-4	-	CASSFVPGQPQVDIQYF	TGTGCCAGCAGCTTTGTCCCGGGACAGCCACAGGTGGACATTCAGTACTTC
-	TRBV7-2	TRBJ2-1	-	CASSGMASRDEQFF	TGTGCCAGCAGCGGGATGGCTTCGAGGGATGAGCAGTTCTTC
TRBD2	TRBV29-1	TRBJ2-3	-	CSVSSGGAPDTQYF	TGCAGCGTGTCCAGCGGGGGGGCCCCAGATACGCAGTATTTT
-	TRBV5-1	TRBJ2-5	-	CASSSFGRETQYF	TGCGCCAGCAGCTCCTTCGGTAGGGAGACCCAGTACTTC
-	TRBV19	TRBJ2-2	once	CASSIAQTGAGELFF	TGTGCCAGTAGTATCGCACAAACCGGGGCCGGGGAGCTGTTTTTT
-	TRBV5-1	TRBJ1-3	once	CASSLGGGNTIYF	TGCGCCAGCAGCTTAGGTGGGGGAAACACCATATATTTT
TRBD1	TRBV5-4	TRBJ1-2	-	CASSLPGGQFNYGYTF	TGTGCCAGCAGCTTGCCGGGGGGACAGTTTAACTATGGCTACACCTTC
-	TRBV18	TRBJ2-7	few	CASSPRRDGSSYEQYF	TGTGCCAGCTCACCACGGCGGGATGGAAGCTCCTACGAGCAGTACTTC
TRBD2	TRBV25-1	TRBJ2-3	-	CASSDPAGITDTQYF	TGTGCCAGCAGTGATCCAGCGGGGATCACAGATACGCAGTATTTT
-	TRBV5-4	TRBJ1-4	-	CASSRDLVNEKLFF	TGTGCCAGCAGCCGGGACCTCGTCAATGAAAAACTGTTTTTT
-	TRBV19	TRBJ2-3	once	CASTPAGRKDTQYF	TGTGCCAGCACCCCCGCGGGGAGAAAAGATACGCAGTATTTT
-	TRBV19	TRBJ1-1	-	CASIQGLSITEAFF	TGTGCCAGTATTCAGGGGCTTTCGATCACTGAAGCTTTCTTT
-	TRBV5-6	TRBJ2-7	-	CASSPLQIDGSYEQYF	TGTGCCAGCAGCCCCTTGCAGATCGATGGTTCCTACGAGCAGTACTTC
-	TRBV19	TRBJ1-1	-	CASSIGGGRSGRDTEAFF	TGTGCCAGTAGTATAGGAGGGGGGCGTTCGGGAAGGGACACTGAAGCTTTCTTT
TRBD1	TRBV10-3	TRBJ1-6	-	CAISALQGTDSPLHF	TGTGCCATCAGTGCCCTACAGGGGACGGATTCACCCCTCCACTTT
-	TRBV30	TRBJ2-7	-	CAWRGTPYEQYF	TGTGCCTGGAGAGGGACTCCCTACGAGCAGTACTTC
-	TRBV6-4	TRBJ1-5	-	CASSNQGFCQPQHF	TGTGCCAGCAGTAACCAGGGCTTTTGTCAGCCCCAGCATTTT
-	TRBV5-1	TRBJ1-5	few	CASSLGSYSNQPQHF	TGCGCCAGCAGCTTGGGCAGCTATAGCAATCAGCCCCAGCATTTT
-	TRBV15	TRBJ1-2	-	CATSIDRNYGYTF	TGTGCCACCAGCATAGACAGAAACTATGGCTACACCTTC
-	TRBV4-3	TRBJ1-4	-	CASSQSVTTNEKLFF	TGCGCCAGCAGCCAAAGCGTGACAACTAATGAAAAACTGTTTTTT
-	TRBV4-1	TRBJ1-4	-	CASSQGLGGATNEKLFF	TGCGCCAGCAGCCAAGGTCTTGGAGGGGCAACTAATGAAAAACTGTTTTTT
TRBD2	TRBV18	TRBJ2-1	once	CASSPRTSGGNEQFF	TGTGCCAGCTCACCTAGGACTAGCGGGGGGAATGAGCAGTTCTTC
TRBD1	TRBV7-8	TRBJ2-5	-	CASSLSGTGAPRAQYF	TGTGCCAGCAGCCTTAGCGGGACAGGGGCCCCAAGGGCCCAGTACTTC
-	TRBV10-3	TRBJ1-5	-	CAISDTTGSNQPQHF	TGTGCCATCAGTGATACCACAGGGAGCAATCAGCCCCAGCATTTT
-	TRBV7-3	TRBJ2-2	once	CASSSATGELFF	TGTGCCAGCAGCTCCGCTACCGGGGAGCTGTTTTTT
TRBD1	TRBV4-2	TRBJ1-5	-	CASSLSLQGNQPQHF	TGTGCCAGCAGCCTTTCCTTACAGGGGAATCAGCCCCAGCATTTT
-	TRBV19	TRBJ1-2	-	CASSSGIANYGYTF	TGTGCCAGTAGCTCAGGGATAGCTAACTATGGCTACACCTTC
TRBD2	TRBV9	TRBJ2-1	-	CASSGGDTGGPKNEQFF	TGTGCCAGCAGCGGTGGGGATACGGGGGGGCCTAAGAATGAGCAGTTCTTC
TRBD1	TRBV7-2	TRBJ1-1	-	CASSLVRGQGEAFF	TGTGCCAGCAGCTTAGTAAGGGGACAGGGTGAAGCTTTCTTT
TRBD1	TRBV28	TRBJ2-7	-	CASSPPEGTGLAEQYF	TGTGCCAGCAGCCCACCCGAGGGGACAGGGTTGGCCGAGCAGTACTTC
-	TRBV7-2	TRBJ2-7	-	CASSLEAYEQYF	TGTGCCAGCAGCTTAGAGGCCTACGAGCAGTACTTC
TRBD1	TRBV7-2	TRBJ2-5	few	CASSLTGGETQYF	TGTGCCAGCAGCTTAACAGGGGGAGAGACCCAGTACTTC
-	TRBV2	TRBJ1-4	-	CASREDGLNEKLFF	TGTGCCAGCAGAGAGGACGGACTTAATGAAAAACTGTTTTTT
-	TRBV10-2	TRBJ1-2	-	CASSEFRSGGYGYTF	TGCGCCAGCAGTGAGTTCAGGTCGGGGGGATATGGCTACACCTTC
-	TRBV23-1	TRBJ1-2	-	CASSSPGTAYGYTF	TGCGCCAGCAGTTCACCCGGGACGGCGTATGGCTACACCTTC
-	TRBV2	TRBJ2-1	-	CASSPDRDNEQFF	TGTGCCAGCAGCCCGGACAGAGACAATGAGCAGTTCTTC
-	TRBV28	TRBJ1-2	-	CASSLMVQNYGYTF	TGTGCCAGCAGTTTAATGGTACAGAACTATGGCTACACCTTC
-	TRBV11-3	TRBJ2-3	-	CASSLVAGSDTQYF	TGTGCCAGCAGCTTAGTGGCGGGTTCAGATACGCAGTATTTT
TRBD2	TRBV9	TRBJ2-1	once	CASSPSGGGYNEQFF	TGTGCCAGCAGCCCCAGCGGGGGGGGGTACAATGAGCAGTTCTTC
TRBD1	TRBV29-1	TRBJ1-2	-	CSAARWDSEYNYGYTF	TGCAGCGCTGCCCGGTGGGACAGCGAATATAACTATGGCTACACCTTC
TRBD1	TRBV7-9	TRBJ2-1	-	CASSLGPGQTNEQFF	TGTGCCAGCAGCTTGGGACCGGGACAGACCAATGAGCAGTTCTTC